This is a list of T cell receptor beta chains from one sample in a study of blood T cell repertoires in COVID-19. Assay used: immunoSEQ multiplex PCR; TCRdb lists only in-frame clones, some missing. The sample holds approximately 300,000 clones, around nine tenths seen once. The sequenced sample consisted of PBMCs or T cells enriched from blood (not recorded which). These receptors all stem from a woman in her late teens or twenties who had recovered from COVID-19. Both conserved end residues are part of each CDR3. The D gene is left open where the match is weak. A row's size may be missing; if present it is once, few, many or a size class.

CDR3 DNA: TGCGCCAGCAGCGAATCATCCGGGACTAGCGTTGAGACCCAGTACTTC; CDR3 protein: CASSESSGTSVETQYF; J gene: TRBJ2-5; clone size: NA; V gene: TRBV5-1; D gene: TRBD2
CDR3 DNA: TGCGCCAGCAGCCCGAATAGCGCCTACAATGAGCAGTTCTTC; CDR3 protein: CASSPNSAYNEQFF; J gene: TRBJ2-1; clone size: few; V gene: TRBV5-1; D gene: NA
CDR3 DNA: TGTGCCAGTAGTATGATACAGGATCATCAGCCCCAGCATTTT; CDR3 protein: CASSMIQDHQPQHF; J gene: TRBJ1-5; clone size: NA; V gene: TRBV19; D gene: NA
CDR3 DNA: TGTGCCAGCAGCGTAGCAGGGGGCGGCTACGAGCAGTACTTC; CDR3 protein: CASSVAGGGYEQYF; J gene: TRBJ2-7; clone size: NA; V gene: TRBV9; D gene: TRBD1
CDR3 DNA: TGTGCCAGTAGTACCACCCGTCAGGGGTACGAGCAGTACTTC; CDR3 protein: CASSTTRQGYEQYF; J gene: TRBJ2-7; clone size: few; V gene: TRBV19; D gene: NA
CDR3 DNA: TGTGCCAGCTCACCACTAGCGGGAACCTACAATGAGCAGTTCTTC; CDR3 protein: CASSPLAGTYNEQFF; J gene: TRBJ2-1; clone size: NA; V gene: TRBV18; D gene: TRBD2
CDR3 DNA: TGTGCCAGCAACTCGGGGGGCATCTTTATCTCTGGAAACACCATATATTTT; CDR3 protein: CASNSGGIFISGNTIYF; J gene: TRBJ1-3; clone size: NA; V gene: TRBV28; D gene: NA
CDR3 DNA: TGTGCCAGCAGCTTGCGTCAAGGAGAGTCGCCCCTCCACTTT; CDR3 protein: CASSLRQGESPLHF; J gene: TRBJ1-6; clone size: NA; V gene: TRBV5-4; D gene: NA
CDR3 DNA: TGTGCCAGCAGTTTTCGGGGTTTCTCAAAGGCCGGGGAGCTGTTTTTT; CDR3 protein: CASSFRGFSKAGELFF; J gene: TRBJ2-2; clone size: NA; V gene: TRBV28; D gene: NA
CDR3 DNA: TGTGCCAGCAGTTTTTCTAGCGGGGGTCTTAATGAGCAGTTCTTC; CDR3 protein: CASSFSSGGLNEQFF; J gene: TRBJ2-1; clone size: NA; V gene: TRBV27; D gene: TRBD2
CDR3 DNA: TGTGCCAGCAGTCTGACCGGAGCTAACTATGGCTACACCTTC; CDR3 protein: CASSLTGANYGYTF; J gene: TRBJ1-2; clone size: once; V gene: TRBV28; D gene: NA
CDR3 DNA: TGTGCCAGCAGCTGGGGGCGAGCCTCTAATGAAAAACTGTTTTTT; CDR3 protein: CASSWGRASNEKLFF; J gene: TRBJ1-4; clone size: NA; V gene: TRBV7-2; D gene: NA
CDR3 DNA: TGCGCCAGCAGCTCCCGAACAGGGGACGCCGGGGAGCTGTTTTTT; CDR3 protein: CASSSRTGDAGELFF; J gene: TRBJ2-2; clone size: NA; V gene: TRBV5-1; D gene: TRBD1
CDR3 DNA: TGTGCCAGCAGCGTAGACCCGGGAGGCCCTCAAGAGACCCAGTACTTC; CDR3 protein: CASSVDPGGPQETQYF; J gene: TRBJ2-5; clone size: NA; V gene: TRBV9; D gene: TRBD2
CDR3 DNA: TGCGCCAGCAGCCAAGATCAAACAGGGTCCTACAATGAGCAGTTCTTC; CDR3 protein: CASSQDQTGSYNEQFF; J gene: TRBJ2-1; clone size: NA; V gene: TRBV4-3; D gene: NA
CDR3 DNA: TGTGCCAGTAGTATAACAGGGGCATCCTATGGCTACACCTTC; CDR3 protein: CASSITGASYGYTF; J gene: TRBJ1-2; clone size: NA; V gene: TRBV19; D gene: TRBD1
CDR3 DNA: TGTGCCAGCAGGAAGGATCAGGGGCCTGAAGCTTTCTTT; CDR3 protein: CASRKDQGPEAFF; J gene: TRBJ1-1; clone size: NA; V gene: TRBV7-2; D gene: NA
CDR3 DNA: TGTGCCAGCAGCAACAGTTTAGAGACAGGGGAGCGGGTTCCAGAGACCCAGTACTTC; CDR3 protein: CASSNSLETGERVPETQYF; J gene: TRBJ2-5; clone size: NA; V gene: TRBV27; D gene: TRBD1